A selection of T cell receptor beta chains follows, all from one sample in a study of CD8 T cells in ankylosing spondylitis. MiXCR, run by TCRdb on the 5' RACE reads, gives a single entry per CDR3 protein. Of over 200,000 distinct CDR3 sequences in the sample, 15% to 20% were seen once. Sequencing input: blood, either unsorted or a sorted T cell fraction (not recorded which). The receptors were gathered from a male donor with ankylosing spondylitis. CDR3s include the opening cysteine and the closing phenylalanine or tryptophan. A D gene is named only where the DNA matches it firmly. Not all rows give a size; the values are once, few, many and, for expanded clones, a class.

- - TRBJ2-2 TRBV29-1 CSVEDIGVSNTGELFF TGCAGCGTCGAGGACATAGGGGTATCGAACACCGGGGAGCTGTTTTTT
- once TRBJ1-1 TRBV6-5 CASSYSISLNTEAFF TGTGCCAGCAGTTACTCGATCAGCTTGAACACTGAAGCTTTCTTT
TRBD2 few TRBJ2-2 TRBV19 CASSPSGSGSNTGELFF TGTGCCAGTAGTCCCTCGGGTAGCGGGAGTAACACCGGGGAGCTGTTTTTT
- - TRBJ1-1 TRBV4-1 CASSQDLGGSVNTEAFF TGCGCCAGCAGCCAAGATTTGGGGGGTTCGGTTAACACTGAAGCTTTCTTT
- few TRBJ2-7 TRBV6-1 CASSPHHRDYEQYF TGTGCCAGCAGTCCTCATCACAGGGACTACGAGCAGTACTTC
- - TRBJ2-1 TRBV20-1 CSAKHRVDNEQFF TGCAGTGCTAAACACAGGGTTGACAATGAGCAGTTCTTC
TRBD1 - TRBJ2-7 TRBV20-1 CSAQTGPGSSYEQYF TGCAGTGCACAGACAGGGCCTGGATCATCCTACGAGCAGTACTTC
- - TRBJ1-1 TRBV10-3 CAISASGGLAEAFF TGTGCCATCAGTGCGTCCGGGGGTCTCGCTGAAGCTTTCTTT
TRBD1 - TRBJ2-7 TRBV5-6 CASSFGTGPVYEQYF TGTGCCAGCAGCTTCGGGACAGGGCCCGTTTACGAGCAGTACTTC
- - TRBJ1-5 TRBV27 CASSPGAWGPQHF TGTGCCAGCAGTCCAGGGGCCTGGGGGCCCCAGCATTTT
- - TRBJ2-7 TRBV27 CASSLNWFSLSYEQYF TGTGCCAGCAGTTTAAATTGGTTCTCTCTCTCCTACGAGCAGTACTTC
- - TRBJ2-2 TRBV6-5 CASSYWAQIPGELFF TGTGCCAGCAGTTACTGGGCCCAGATCCCCGGGGAGCTGTTTTTT
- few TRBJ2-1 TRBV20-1 CSARRLPDNEQFF TGCAGTGCTAGGCGACTACCAGACAATGAGCAGTTCTTC